This is a list of T cell receptor beta chains from one sample in a study of blood T cells in healthy people across ages. TCRdb passed the 5' RACE reads through MiXCR, listing each CDR3 protein once. Of around 1,600,000 distinct CDR3 sequences in the sample, around 40% were seen once. Specimen: blood. The origin of the receptors is a woman between 18 and 29 years old in good health. The CDR3 runs from the conserved cysteine through the conserved F or W. A D gene is named only where the DNA matches it firmly. Clone size is stated in some rows and not others, as once, few, many or a class when expanded.

D gene | clone size | J gene | V gene | CDR3 length | CDR3 DNA | CDR3 protein
TRBD2 | few | TRBJ2-2 | TRBV27 | 15 | TGTGCCACCGGGACTAGCGGGAGGGGCACCGGGGAGCTGTTTTTT | CATGTSGRGTGELFF
. | . | TRBJ1-2 | TRBV4-2 | 15 | TGTGCCAGCAGCCAAGCCTTGGACAGCAACTATGGCTACACCTTC | CASSQALDSNYGYTF
TRBD1 | once | TRBJ1-1 | TRBV6-2/TRBV6-3 | 16 | TGTGCCAGCAGTGACTTGACAGGGCTAACGAACACTGAAGCTTTCTTT | CASSDLTGLTNTEAFF
TRBD2 | . | TRBJ2-7 | TRBV4-2 | 20 | TGTGCCAGCAGCCAATGGACTAGCGGGAGAATCTTAAGGCCGAGCAATGAGCAGTACTTC | CASSQWTSGRILRPSNEQYF
. | . | TRBJ1-2 | TRBV29-1 | 14 | TGCAGCGTTGAACGAGACCACAACCACTATGGCTACACCTTC | CSVERDHNHYGYTF
. | . | TRBJ1-2 | TRBV6-1 | 13 | TGTGCCACTCGGTGGTCCGCTAACTATGGCTACACCTTC | CATRWSANYGYTF
TRBD1 | . | TRBJ2-1 | TRBV27 | 16 | TGTGCCAGCAGTTTTCTCACTGGGACAGGGCAAAATGAGCAGTTCTTC | CASSFLTGTGQNEQFF
TRBD2 | . | TRBJ2-2 | TRBV28 | 16 | TGTGCCAGCAGGATCGGACTAGCGCCGAACACCGGGGAGCTGTTTTTT | CASRIGLAPNTGELFF
. | . | TRBJ2-7 | TRBV7-2 | 17 | TGTGTCAGCAGCTTAGGAAGGGGGACGTGGGACTCCTACGAGCAGTACTTC | CVSSLGRGTWDSYEQYF
TRBD2 | . | TRBJ2-7 | TRBV5-1 | 16 | TGCGCCGGCAGCTTGTTGACTAGCGGGAGCTCCTACGAGCAGTACTTC | CAGSLLTSGSSYEQYF
. | few | TRBJ2-1 | TRBV4-1 | 14 | TGCGCCAGCAGCCAAGGACAGTCCTCCAATGAGCAGTTCTTC | CASSQGQSSNEQFF
. | . | TRBJ1-1 | TRBV14 | 16 | TGTGCCAGCAGCCGACCCCCGATTTGGGCCCCCACTGAAGCTTTCTTT | CASSRPPIWAPTEAFF
. | many | TRBJ2-1 | TRBV29-1 | 10 | TGCAGCGTTGAGGGCAATGAGCAGTTCTTC | CSVEGNEQFF
. | . | TRBJ2-1 | TRBV4-1 | 16 | TGCGCCAGCAGCCAAGGACTCCTCAGGGCCTACAATGAGCAGTTCTTC | CASSQGLLRAYNEQFF
TRBD1 | . | TRBJ2-1 | TRBV20-1 | 14 | TGCAGTGCTAATACAGGGGGTGCCTACAATGAGCAGTTCTTC | CSANTGGAYNEQFF
. | once | TRBJ1-4 | TRBV6-1 | 17 | TGTGCCAGCAGGCCAAGGGGGGGCTCAACTTCCGGTGAAAAACTGTTTTTT | CASRPRGGSTSGEKLFF
. | . | TRBJ1-5 | TRBV15 | 18 | TGTGCCACCAGCAGAGTTGTTACAGGTGATAAAAGCAATCAGCCCCAGCATTTT | CATSRVVTGDKSNQPQHF
. | . | TRBJ2-3 | TRBV28 | 11 | TGTGCCAGCAGTTCCGCGACACCTGCGTATTTT | CASSSATPAYF
TRBD1 | . | TRBJ2-7 | TRBV6-5 | 14 | TGTGCCAGCAGTTTAACCGGGACAGGGGGCGAGCAGTACTTC | CASSLTGTGGEQYF
TRBD2 | . | TRBJ2-1 | TRBV12-3/TRBV12-4 | 13 | TGTGCCAGCAGTGTTGCCCGGGGGGGTGGGCAGTTCTTC | CASSVARGGGQFF
. | . | TRBJ2-5 | TRBV7-9 | 15 | TGTGCCAGCAGCCCGGTGGGAGGCGTGTCGTTTGAGCAGTACTTC | CASSPVGGVSFEQYF
. | . | TRBJ1-5 | TRBV4-1 | 13 | TGCGCCAGCAGCCAAGATTTCATCCAGCCCCAGCATTTT | CASSQDFIQPQHF
. | few | TRBJ2-3 | TRBV20-1 | 14 | TGCAGTGCAAAGCGGAGCGGGAGCACAGATACGCAGTATTTT | CSAKRSGSTDTQYF
TRBD2 | . | TRBJ2-1 | TRBV4-1 | 17 | TGCGCCAGCAGCCAGTCGGGACTAGAGAGCTCCTACAATGAGCAGTTCTTC | CASSQSGLESSYNEQFF
. | once | TRBJ2-7 | TRBV19 | 14 | TGTGCCAGTACGTCGGACGAGAACTCCTACGAGCAGTACTTC | CASTSDENSYEQYF
. | few | TRBJ1-2 | TRBV12-3/TRBV12-4 | 15 | TGTGCCAGCAGAACGCAGGGGATTTTATCCTATGGCTACACCTTC | CASRTQGILSYGYTF
TRBD1 | once | TRBJ2-1 | TRBV29-1 | 13 | TGCAGCGGCGGACAGGGGCGATACAATGAGCAGTTCTTC | CSGGQGRYNEQFF
. | . | TRBJ1-1 | TRBV29-1 | 13 | TGCAGCGTTGACGACAGTTTGAACACTGAAGCTTTCTTT | CSVDDSLNTEAFF